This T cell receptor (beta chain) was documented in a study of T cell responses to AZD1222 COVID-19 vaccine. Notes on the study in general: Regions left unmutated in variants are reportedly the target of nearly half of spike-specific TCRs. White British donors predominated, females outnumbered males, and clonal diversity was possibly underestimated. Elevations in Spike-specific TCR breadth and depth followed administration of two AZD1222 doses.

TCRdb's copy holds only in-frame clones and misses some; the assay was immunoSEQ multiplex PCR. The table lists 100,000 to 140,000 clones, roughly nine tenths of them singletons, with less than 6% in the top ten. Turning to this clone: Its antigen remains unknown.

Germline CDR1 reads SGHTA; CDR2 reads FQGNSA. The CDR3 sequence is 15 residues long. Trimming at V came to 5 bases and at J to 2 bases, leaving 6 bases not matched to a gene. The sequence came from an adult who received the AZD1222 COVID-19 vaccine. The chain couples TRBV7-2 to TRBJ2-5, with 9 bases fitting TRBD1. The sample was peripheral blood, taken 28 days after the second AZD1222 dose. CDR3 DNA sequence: TGTGCCAGCAGCCCGGGACAGGGATCACAAGAGACCCAGTACTTC. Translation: CASSPGQGSQETQYF.